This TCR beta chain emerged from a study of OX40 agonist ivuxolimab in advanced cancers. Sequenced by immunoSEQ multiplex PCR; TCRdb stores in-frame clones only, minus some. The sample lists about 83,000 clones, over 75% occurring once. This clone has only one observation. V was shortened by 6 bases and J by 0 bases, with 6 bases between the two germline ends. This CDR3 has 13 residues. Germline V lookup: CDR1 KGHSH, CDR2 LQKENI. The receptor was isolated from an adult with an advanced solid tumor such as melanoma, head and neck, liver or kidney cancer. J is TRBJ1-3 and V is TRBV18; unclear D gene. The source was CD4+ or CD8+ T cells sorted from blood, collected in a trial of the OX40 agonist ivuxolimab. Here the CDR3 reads CASSPSSGNTIYF. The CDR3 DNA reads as TGTGCCAGCTCCCCTTCCTCTGGAAACACCATATATTTT.